These 20 T cell receptor beta chains share one sample of origin, sequenced in a study of Graves' ophthalmopathy and Graves' hyperthyroidism (dated by TCRdb to 2016 to 2018). TCRdb shows the sequencer as Illumina HiSeq 2000. For repertoire sequencing, TCR beta CDR3 regions were amplified from RNA transcripts. The first round of RT-PCR was done with HTBI primers and the Qiagen OneStep RT-PCR kit, and was followed by a second round of multiplex PCR, then size selection and purification. TCRdb reprocessed the public reads (quality trimming at Q25 with fastp, clone calling with MiXCR) and kept in-frame beta chains. Every distinct CDR3 protein forms one entry, paired with its most common genes and DNA. Counted in this sample were hundreds of thousands of distinct CDR3 sequences; 20% to 25% of them appeared once. The ten largest clones capture approximately 7% of the sample. The specimen sequenced was peripheral blood. These receptors came from a woman aged 18-30 years with stable Graves' hyperthyroidism. Some clones in this sample may be carry-over from other donors' samples. Donor details come from another sample of the same person, matched by shared clones.

This clonotype was observed a handful of times. V usage is TRBV14 and J usage is TRBJ1-3, with TRBD1 as a possible D gene (5 bases). Trimming cost V 1 base and J 3 bases, with 19 bases left between them. Looked up from germline, CDR1 is SGHDN and CDR2 is FVKESK. The CDR3 runs 18 residues. The CDR3: CASSQAPGNRWSGNTIYF. In DNA form, the CDR3 reads TGTGCCAGCAGCCAAGCCCCTGGGAACAGGTGGAGTGGAAACACCATATATTTT.

This clonotype was found a few times. The CDR3 is CASSLGGTLGGYTF. Here the CDR3 DNA reads TGTGCCAGCAGTTTAGGGGGAACTTTGGGGGGCTACACCTTC. The chain couples TRBV12-3 or TRBV12-4 to TRBJ1-2; the D is unclear. The CDR3 contains 14 residues. Trimming left V 1 base short and J 8 bases short, with 14 bases between.

This clonotype was seen at least ten times. The chain carries TRBV2 and TRBJ1-1, with D hard to call. The germline CDR1 and CDR2 sequences are SNHLY and FYNNEI. Trimming left V 7 bases short and J 1 base short, with 4 bases between. This CDR3 comprises 11 residues. The CDR3 DNA sequence: TGTGCCAGCACTGGGAACACTGAAGCTTTCTTT. Translation: CASTGNTEAFF.

The genes are TRBV12-3 or TRBV12-4 and TRBJ2-5, with 7 bases aligning to TRBD2. The CDR3 spans 13 residues. Losses at the gene ends were 6 bases for V and 4 bases for J; bases not matched to a gene: 5. CDR3 bases: TGTGCCAGCAGGCGGGAGCGCGGAGAGACCCAGTACTTC. Amino acids: CASRRERGETQYF.

V gene TRBV13 combines with J gene TRBJ2-7; D remains ambiguous. The length of the CDR3 is 13 residues. Germline V CDR1 and CDR2: PRHDT, FYEKMQ (reference sequence). V lost 2 bases and J 6 bases, leaving 11 bases between the germline ends. The CDR3 sequence: CASSLLGLGEQYF. The CDR3 DNA sequence: TGTGCCAGCAGCTTACTGGGCTTGGGCGAGCAGTACTTC.

CDR3 nucleotides: TGTGCCAGCAGTTCGAGGACAGGGGCTTACACCCACACCGGGGAGCTGTTTTTT. Residues: CASSSRTGAYTHTGELFF. The V and J genes are TRBV6-2 or TRBV6-3 and TRBJ2-2; 9 bases agree with TRBD1. CDR3 size: 18 residues. The germline CDR1 and CDR2 sequences are MNHEY and SVGEGT. J gave up 3 bases and V 4 bases, and 12 bases lay outside the gene matches.

The J gene is TRBJ2-7, the V gene TRBV11-2; unclear D gene. The CDR3 sequence is 14 residues long. Between the trimmed V and J ends, which lost 0 bases and 2 bases, there was a span of 8 bases. Germline V gives CDR1 SGHAT, CDR2 FQNNGV. Here the CDR3 DNA reads TGTGCCAGCAGCTTAGACAGGTGGGCCTACGAGCAGTACGTC. This codes for CASSLDRWAYEQYV.

Ten or more counts support this clonotype. V gene TRBV5-1 combines with J gene TRBJ2-7; D perhaps matches TRBD1 (5 bases). This CDR3 comprises 14 residues. V was pared by 3 bases and J by 0 bases, with 10 bases between. Per germline, CDR1 SGHRS and CDR2 YFSETQ. CDR3 in amino acids: CASSSQTVSYEQYF. The DNA for the CDR3 is TGCGCCAGCAGCTCCCAGACAGTCTCCTACGAGCAGTACTTC.

This clonotype was recorded at least ten times. This chain connects TRBV7-3 to TRBJ1-1; no reliable D call. The CDR3 is 13 amino acids. Trimming took off 2 bases at V and 4 bases at J, with 8 bases between the two ends. Germline CDR1 reads SGHTA; CDR2 reads FQGTGA. The CDR3 bases are TGTGCCAGCAGCTTAGGAGTGTCCACTGAAGCTTTCTTT. Encoded protein: CASSLGVSTEAFF.

This clonotype was picked up many times. This rearrangement joins TRBV12-3 or TRBV12-4 to TRBJ1-5, with D possibly matching TRBD1 (5 bases). There are 16 residues in the CDR3. Trimming took off 5 bases at V and 0 bases at J, with 14 bases between the two ends. The CDR3 DNA sequence: TGTGCCAGCAGTCCTCGACGTAGGGGTAGCAATCAGCCCCAGCATTTT. Amino acid sequence: CASSPRRRGSNQPQHF.

The J gene is TRBJ2-7, the V gene TRBV20-1, with 10 nucleotides matching TRBD2. Trimming took 5 bases from V and 2 from J; bases not matched to a gene: 3. The CDR3 totals 13 residues. Germline CDR1 reads DFQATT; CDR2 reads SNEGSKA (reference sequence). CDR3 residues: CSAWTSGTYEQYF. The CDR3 DNA reads as TGCAGTGCTTGGACTAGCGGTACCTACGAGCAGTACTTC.

This clonotype was seen ten or more times. The V gene is TRBV29-1, the J gene TRBJ1-1; no clear D gene. CDR1 is SQVTM, CDR2 ANQGSEA, per germline. The V end lost 6 bases, the J end lost 6 bases, and 14 bases lay between the germline ends. This CDR3 is 12 amino acids long. The CDR3 DNA follows: TGCAGCGTAGGCAGAGGGATCCCTGAAGCTTTCTTT. Translating it yields CSVGRGIPEAFF.

This clonotype has just a few counts. The chain recombines TRBV30 with TRBJ1-6; 7 bases are a match to TRBD1. The CDR3 spans 13 residues. Per the germline V gene, CDR1 is GTSNPN and CDR2 is SVGIG (reference sequence). J gave up 7 bases and V 5 bases, and 5 bases lay outside the gene matches. CDR3: CAWAGTENSPLHF. CDR3 bases: TGTGCCTGGGCCGGGACAGAAAATTCACCCCTCCACTTT.

This clonotype was found many times. This rearrangement joins TRBV7-8 to TRBJ2-7; D gene ambiguous. This CDR3 is built from 13 residues. With 5 bases removed from V and 6 bases from J, the gap between germline ends came to 14 bases. Germline lookup yields CDR1 SGHVS and CDR2 FQNEAQ. The CDR3 is CASSLERRGEQYF. As DNA, the CDR3 is TGTGCCAGCAGCCTGGAACGGCGCGGCGAGCAGTACTTC. Using reference TRBV7-8 and TRBJ2-7 for the parts outside the CDR3, the full variable domain is GAGVSQSPRYKVAKRGQDVALRCDPISGHVSLFWYQQALGQGPEFLTYFQNEAQLDKSGLPSDRFFAERPEGSVSTLKIQRTQQEDSAVYLCASSLERRGEQYFGPGTRLTVT.

This clonotype was detected ten times or more. The V call is TRBV4-1, the J call TRBJ2-5, with TRBD2 identical over 7 bases. The CDR3 length is 17 residues. With V trimmed by 1 base and J by 2 bases, 10 bases remained unmatched. Germline V gives CDR1 MGHRA, CDR2 YSYEKL. CDR3 sequence reads: CASSQVGSSGEQETQYF. The CDR3 DNA reads TGCGCCAGCAGCCAAGTTGGATCCAGCGGGGAACAAGAGACCCAGTACTTC.

This clonotype has ten or more counts. The rearrangement links TRBV6-5 to TRBJ1-5, with D uncertain. CDR1 and CDR2 from the germline V gene are MNHEY and SVGAGI. This CDR3 is built from 14 residues. Trimming removed 6 bases from V and 4 bases from J, with 13 bases in between. The CDR3 reads CASSPNRNNQPQHF. The CDR3 DNA is TGTGCCAGCAGCCCTAATAGGAATAATCAGCCCCAGCATTTT.

V and J are TRBV27 and TRBJ1-2; D remains ambiguous. CDR1 MNHEY and CDR2 SMNVEV come from the germline V gene (reference sequence). V was shortened by 5 bases and J by 4 bases, with 8 bases between the two germline ends. The CDR3 spans 12 residues. The CDR3 DNA sequence: TGTGCCAGCAGTACATTTGGCTATGGCTACACCTTC. Its translation: CASSTFGYGYTF.

This clonotype came up many times. The chain is built from TRBV18 and TRBJ1-1; the D gene is possibly TRBD1 (5 bases). Germline V lookup: CDR1 KGHSH, CDR2 LQKENI. This CDR3 is built from 15 residues. V dropped 3 bases and J dropped 0 bases, with 11 bases sitting between them. CDR3 nucleotide sequence: TGTGCCAGCTCACCGATGACAGCGATGAACACTGAAGCTTTCTTT. Translating it yields CASSPMTAMNTEAFF.

The chain uses TRBV29-1 and TRBJ1-2; D unresolved. V was shortened by 5 bases and J by 7 bases, with 14 bases between the two germline ends. Germline CDR1 SQVTM, CDR2 ANQGSEA. This CDR3 has 12 amino acids. In DNA, the CDR3 is TGCAGCGTTATGGGCCCCGAGGGTGGCTACACCTTC. Translating it yields CSVMGPEGGYTF.

This clonotype was seen repeatedly, ten times or more. One junction end does not reproduce the germline sequence, and a read error may be involved. The chain couples TRBV28 to TRBJ2-5; the D gene is possibly TRBD2 (5 bases). Germline CDR1 reads MDHEN; CDR2 reads SYDVKM. CDR3 length: 14 amino acids. The CDR3 region is CASSQSGAQETQCF. DNA for the CDR3: TGTGCCAGCAGTCAGAGCGGAGCCCAAGAGACCCAGTGCTTC.